The 25 T cell receptor beta chains below all came from one sample that was sequenced in a study of blood T cell repertoires in COVID-19. Libraries were prepared by immunoSEQ multiplex PCR; TCRdb keeps only in-frame clonotypes and omits some of them. This table holds around 100,000 clones, about 80% found once. Sequenced material: peripheral blood. All receptors come from a human donor in a cohort sampled during active COVID-19.

The genes are TRBV5-4 and TRBJ1-2; possibly TRBD1 for D (5 bases). This CDR3 is built from 14 residues. The ends were cut back, 3 bases at V and 3 bases at J, with 12 bases in the middle. Germline V gene data show CDR1 as SGHNT and CDR2 as YYREEE (reference sequence). The CDR3 region is CASSSLDSYYGYTF. In DNA, the CDR3 is TGTGCCAGCAGCTCCCTTGACAGTTACTATGGCTACACCTTC.

J is TRBJ2-1 and V is TRBV19; 10 positions agree with TRBD2. With V trimmed by 3 bases and J by 1 base, 3 bases remained unmatched. Germline CDR1 reads LNHDA; CDR2 reads SQIVND (reference sequence). This CDR3 is built from 16 residues. The CDR3 sequence is CASSITGLASYNEQFF. CDR3 bases: TGTGCCAGTAGTATTACGGGACTAGCGTCCTACAATGAGCAGTTCTTC.

This sequence joins TRBV5-8 and TRBJ1-5; tentatively, D is TRBD1 (5 bases). CDR1 is SGHTS and CDR2 is YDEGEE in the germline V gene. This CDR3 has 14 residues. The germline V and J ends were trimmed by 6 bases and 3 bases, with 13 bases remaining between them. The CDR3 loop is CASTKTENNQPQHF. CDR3 nucleotides: TGTGCCAGCACCAAGACAGAGAACAATCAGCCCCAGCATTTT.

The genes are TRBV6-5 and TRBJ2-1, with D perhaps TRBD1 (6 bases). Trimming removed 5 bases at V and 7 bases at J, with 9 bases between. The CDR3 sequence is 12 residues long. CDR1 and CDR2 (germline): MNHEY, SVGAGI. CDR3 residues: CASSLQGNEQFF. CDR3 nucleotide sequence: TGTGCCAGCAGTCTACAGGGTAATGAGCAGTTCTTC.

The chain couples TRBV6-5 to TRBJ2-7, with 8 bases identical to TRBD1. The CDR3 is 15 amino acids. Germline lookup yields CDR1 MNHEY and CDR2 SVGAGI. Trimming at V came to 6 bases and at J to 1 base, leaving 8 bases not matched to a gene. CDR3 nucleotide sequence: TGTGCCAGCAGATCCTACCGGGACAGGTCCTACGAGCAGTACTTC. It yields the protein CASRSYRDRSYEQYF.

The chain employs TRBV5-4 and TRBJ2-7; possible D gene TRBD2, 7 bases. The germline V gene has CDR1 SGHNT and CDR2 YYREEE (reference sequence). V lost 1 base and J 2 bases, leaving 16 bases between the germline ends. The CDR3 has 16 residues. This CDR3 reads CASSLLRGGVTYEQYF. The DNA for the CDR3 is TGTGCCAGCAGCTTGCTCCGCGGGGGCGTCACCTACGAGCAGTACTTC.

This clone has just one count. The rearrangement joins TRBV5-8 to TRBJ1-1; the D is unclear. The V gene lost 2 bases and the J gene lost 0 bases, with 5 bases spanning the gap. This CDR3 region has 13 residues. Germline CDR1 reads SGHTS; CDR2 reads YDEGEE. CDR3 sequence reads: CASSFPLNTEAFF. CDR3 nucleotides: TGTGCCAGCAGCTTTCCTCTGAACACTGAAGCTTTCTTT. Filled out from reference TRBV5-8 and TRBJ1-1, the complete variable domain reads EAGVTQSPTHLIKTRGQQATLRCSPISGHTSVYWYQQALGLGLQFLLWYDEGEERNRGNFPPRFSGRQFPNYSSELNVNALELEDSALYLCASSFPLNTEAFFGQGTRLTVV.

The chain recombines TRBV6-6 with TRBJ1-6, with D possibly matching TRBD1 (5 bases). CDR3 length: 16 residues. V was trimmed by 5 bases and J by 10 bases, leaving 21 bases between them. Germline V gene lookup returns CDR1 MNHNY and CDR2 SVGAGI (reference sequence). CDR3 in amino acids: CASSVGGAGVGSPLHF. CDR3 bases: TGTGCCAGCAGTGTGGGAGGGGCGGGGGTAGGGTCACCCCTCCACTTT.

This clone was recorded once. The chain recombines TRBV6-1 with TRBJ2-2, with 14 bases fitting TRBD2. Germline V gene sequence: CDR1 MNHNS, CDR2 SASEGT. Unmatched junction bases numbered 6, after V lost 0 bases and J lost 0 bases. This CDR3 contains 20 residues. CDR3 bases: TGTGCCAGCAGTGAAGCGGTAGGACTAGCGGGGGGCGCGAACACCGGGGAGCTGTTTTTT. It codes for CASSEAVGLAGGANTGELFF.

The genes are TRBV5-8 and TRBJ1-1; D gene unclear. CDR1 and CDR2 (germline): SGHTS, YDEGEE. This CDR3 comprises 11 residues. V dropped 2 bases and J dropped 4 bases, with 3 bases sitting between them. CDR3 region: CASSFITEAFF. The CDR3 region has the DNA TGTGCCAGCAGCTTTATCACTGAAGCTTTCTTT.

The chain combines TRBV7-6 with TRBJ2-5, with 10 bases matching TRBD2. CDR1 and CDR2 from the germline V gene are SGHVS and FNYEAQ. CDR3 length equals 14 residues. V lost 4 bases and J lost 5; bases outside the gene matches: 4. CDR3 region: CASSYGTSVETQYF. DNA for the CDR3: TGTGCCAGCAGCTACGGGACTAGCGTGGAGACCCAGTACTTC.

This chain's CDR3 is CASSVPGLANNEQFF. CDR3 DNA: TGTGCCAGCAGCGTCCCGGGACTAGCGAACAATGAGCAGTTCTTC. J is TRBJ2-1 and V is TRBV9; the match to TRBD2 covers 10 bases. The CDR3 is 15 amino acids. Germline V gene data show CDR1 as SGDLS and CDR2 as YYNGEE. V lost 2 bases to trimming and J lost 5 bases; unmatched junction nucleotides: 4.

V gene TRBV7-8 combines with J gene TRBJ1-5; perhaps TRBD1 as D (6 bases). CDR1 SGHVS and CDR2 FQNEAQ come from the germline V gene. V gave up 1 base and J gave up 7 bases, with 17 bases separating them. The CDR3 has 16 residues. The CDR3: CASSLEIPQGSQPQHF. The CDR3 DNA reads as TGTGCCAGCAGCTTAGAAATCCCCCAGGGGTCGCAGCCCCAGCATTTT.

V is TRBV5-8 and J is TRBJ2-5; 7 bases are shared with TRBD1. Germline assignment: CDR1 SGHTS and CDR2 YDEGEE. V trimming: 0 bases; J trimming: 9 bases; junction bases outside the gene matches: 11. The CDR3 length is 15 residues. The DNA for the CDR3 is TGTGCCAGCAGCTTGGTTGGACAGGCAACTATGCCCCAGTACTTC. It specifies CASSLVGQATMPQYF.

This clone appeared a single time. The V gene is TRBV25-1, the J gene TRBJ1-1; no definite D call. Germline lookup yields CDR1 MGHDK and CDR2 SYGVNS. CDR3 length: 13 residues. V was cut by 5 bases and J by 0 bases, with 7 bases left in between. In nucleotides, the CDR3 is TGTGCCAGCAGTTCCAGCGTGAACACTGAAGCTTTCTTT. This translates into CASSSSVNTEAFF.

This clone was counted only a few times. The V gene is TRBV5-4, the J gene TRBJ2-7; D is perhaps TRBD2 (6 bases). The V end lost 4 bases, the J end lost 9 bases, and 23 bases lay between the germline ends. CDR1 SGHNT and CDR2 YYREEE come from the germline V gene (reference sequence). The CDR3 runs to 15 residues. The CDR3 coding sequence is TGTGCCAGCAGCCCGGGTAGCGGATCCGACCTCTCGCAGTACTTC. This sequence encodes CASSPGSGSDLSQYF.

This clone has a handful of counts. V gene TRBV7-8 combines with J gene TRBJ2-2; TRBD2 is a possible D gene (6 bases). Germline V gives CDR1 SGHVS, CDR2 FQNEAQ. V lost 1 base to trimming and J lost 6 bases, with 6 bases between them. The CDR3 loop spans 13 amino acids. The CDR3 reads CASSLERAGELFF. CDR3 sequence (DNA): TGTGCCAGCAGCTTAGAGCGGGCCGGGGAGCTGTTTTTT.

V is TRBV21-1 and J is TRBJ2-1; the table gives TRBD1 as D, unverified against the DNA. TRBV21-1 is a known pseudogene. This CDR3 contains 15 residues. The DNA for the CDR3 is TGTGCCAGCAGCGACCGGGACAGGGGGCTCGATGAGCAGTTCTTC. This translates into CASSDRDRGLDEQFF.

The chain couples TRBV19 to TRBJ2-2; perhaps TRBD2 as D (5 bases). Looked up from germline, CDR1 is LNHDA and CDR2 is SQIVND (reference sequence). Trimming took 4 bases from V and 4 from J, leaving 19 bases between them. This CDR3 spans 17 amino acids. The DNA of the CDR3 is TGTGCCAGTAGTAGAGGGCGCCTCGGGGTTGGCACCGGGGAGCTGTTTTTT. Encoded protein: CASSRGRLGVGTGELFF.

The genes are TRBV12-3 or TRBV12-4 and TRBJ1-2, with D unresolved. Trimming removed 6 bases from V and 4 bases from J, with 3 bases in between. The CDR3 runs 10 residues. The CDR3 protein is CASSLYGYTF. The CDR3 DNA reads as TGTGCCAGCAGCCTCTATGGCTACACCTTC.

This clone was detected a few times. V is TRBV5-6 and J is TRBJ1-2, with TRBD1 matching 7 bases. The CDR3 has 16 residues. Germline lookup yields CDR1 SGHDT and CDR2 YYEEEE. The V segment lost 1 base and the J segment 5 bases; nucleotides outside the gene matches: 11. The CDR3 DNA reads as TGTGCCAGCAGCTTGTTATGGGACAGCCCCTTTTATGGCTACACCTTC. It translates to CASSLLWDSPFYGYTF.

The J gene is TRBJ1-2, the V gene TRBV20-1; no clear D. With 3 bases removed from V and 2 bases from J, the gap between germline ends came to 7 bases. The CDR3 length is 12 residues. CDR1 and CDR2 from the germline V gene are DFQATT and SNEGSKA (reference sequence). The CDR3 nucleotides read TGCAGTGCTAGTACACCCAACTATGGCTACACCTTC. Residues: CSASTPNYGYTF.

The CDR3 region is CASRRTSGMGETQYF. Written as DNA, the CDR3 is TGTGCCAGCAGGCGGACTAGCGGGATGGGGGAGACCCAGTACTTC. This sequence joins TRBV6-6 and TRBJ2-5; 12 positions match TRBD2. The germline gives CDR1 MNHNY, CDR2 SVGAGI (reference sequence). The junction had 7 bases not matched to a gene; V was cut back by 6 bases and J by 5 bases. The length of the CDR3 is 15 residues.

The chain uses TRBV4-1 and TRBJ1-5; 8 bases agree with TRBD1. Germline trimming cut 0 bases from V and 3 bases from J; bases unmatched to any gene: 4. CDR1 and CDR2 (germline): MGHRA, YSYEKL. The CDR3 is made up of 16 amino acids. DNA of the CDR3: TGCGCCAGCAGCCAAGATGGGACAGGCCTCAATCAGCCCCAGCATTTT. Translating gives CASSQDGTGLNQPQHF.

This clone was seen only once. CDR3 in DNA: TGTGCCAGCAAGACAGAATTCTATACGCAGTATTTT. Protein product: CASKTEFYTQYF. The rearrangement uses TRBV2 and TRBJ2-3; D might be TRBD1 (5 bases). This CDR3 has 12 residues. CDR1 is SNHLY, CDR2 FYNNEI, per germline. V shed 7 bases and J shed 7 bases, with 12 bases lying between them. Full variable domain (rest looked up from reference TRBV2 and TRBJ2-3): EPEVTQTPSHQVTQMGQEVILRCVPISNHLYFYWYRQILGQKVEFLVSFYNNEISEKSEIFDDQFSVERPDGSNFTLKIRSTKLEDSAMYFCASKTEFYTQYFGPGTRLTVL.